This entry is about one TCR beta chain. Authors' methods: Amplification with reference gene primers provided the estimates of nucleated cell counts. Measured with immunoSEQ multiplex PCR; TCRdb has only the in-frame clones, and not every one. That table gives V, J and clone size, and the DNA gave D and trimming. Of approximately 32,000 clones listed, more than 85% were seen once; the top ten hold approximately 4%. The data belong to a study of blood T cell repertoires in COVID-19. Trimming took off 5 bases at V and 5 bases at J, with 13 bases between the two ends. This CDR3 is 14 amino acids long. Germline V gene sequence: CDR1 MNHEY, CDR2 SVGAGI.

This receptor was obtained from a man aged 55 to 70 with acute or convalescent COVID-19. Sequencing was carried out using peripheral blood. J is TRBJ2-1 and V is TRBV6-5, with a weak D call TRBD2 (6 bases). The CDR3 sequence: CASSLTSSNNEQFF. CDR3 coding DNA: TGTGCCAGCAGTCTAACTAGCAGTAACAATGAGCAGTTCTTC.